The 21 T cell receptor beta chains listed next were all sequenced from one sample in a study of siplizumab effects on memory and regulatory T cells. Assay: immunoSEQ multiplex PCR; the TCRdb copy retains only in-frame clones and omits some. The data hold 18,000 or so clones, with roughly 51% observed a single time. Their antigen targets remain unknown. For over 5 days at 37°C, the mixed lymphocyte reaction cells were kept in coculture. The sequencing sample was made of CFSE-low (dividing) CD4+ T cells sorted from an allogeneic mixed lymphocyte reaction. These TCRs come from a human donor in good health; the cells came from an allogeneic mixed lymphocyte reaction.

The rearrangement uses TRBV27 and TRBJ2-3; 7 nucleotides agree with TRBD2. Looked up from germline, CDR1 is MNHEY and CDR2 is SMNVEV (reference sequence). V shed 6 bases, J shed 7 bases, and the junction held 13 bases outside the gene matches. The CDR3 totals 15 residues. Written as DNA, the CDR3 is TGTGCCAGCAGCCTAGTGGGACTAACGGAGCATACGCAGTATTTT. This translates into CASSLVGLTEHTQYF.

The V and J genes are TRBV4-3 and TRBJ2-1; TRBD1 agrees at 7 bases. The CDR3 is 16 amino acids. Trimming took 3 bases from V and 0 from J; bases not matched to a gene: 5. Germline CDR1 reads LGHNA; CDR2 reads YSLEER. CDR3 sequence (DNA): TGCGCCAGCAGCCAGTCCCGGGACAGCTCCTACAATGAGCAGTTCTTC. Translation gives CASSQSRDSSYNEQFF.

V usage is TRBV5-1 and J usage is TRBJ2-1; 8 bases agree with TRBD2. CDR1 is SGHRS, CDR2 YFSETQ, per germline. Losses at the gene ends were 4 bases for V and 3 bases for J; bases not matched to a gene: 12. The CDR3 length is 17 residues. The DNA for the CDR3 is TGCGCCAGCAGCGTGATGACAACTAGCGGAAACTACAATGAGCAGTTCTTC. Its translation: CASSVMTTSGNYNEQFF.

There are a few counts of this clone. The rearrangement links TRBV10-3 to TRBJ1-1; a weak D match, TRBD1 (6 bases). The CDR3 has 12 amino acids. Germline V gene data show CDR1 as ENHRY and CDR2 as SYGVKD. The CDR3 region has the DNA TGTGGTTCCGGGACAATGAACACTGAAGCTTTCTTT. Its translation: CGSGTMNTEAFF.

The gene calls are TRBV21-1 and TRBJ2-1. TRBV21-1 is tagged as a pseudogene. This CDR3 comprises 13 residues. CDR3 amino acids: CASSRGSYNEQFF. The CDR3 DNA follows: TGTGCCAGCAGCAGGGGTTCGTACAATGAGCAGTTCTTC.

This clone was seen only a few times. The chain uses TRBV11-2 and TRBJ2-7, with TRBD1 identical over 8 bases. The CDR3 has 16 amino acids. Germline values: CDR1 SGHAT, CDR2 FQNNGV. Germline trimming cut 1 base from V and 3 bases from J; bases unmatched to any gene: 8. The CDR3 reads CASSLVSAGGFYEQYF. The CDR3 DNA is TGTGCCAGCAGCTTAGTCAGCGCAGGGGGCTTCTACGAGCAGTACTTC. Based on the CDR3 plus reference TRBV11-2 and TRBJ2-7, the full variable domain is EAGVAQSPRYKIIEKRQSVAFWCNPISGHATLYWYQQILGQGPKLLIQFQNNGVVDDSQLPKDRFSAERLKGVDSTLKIQPAKLEDSAVYLCASSLVSAGGFYEQYFGPGTRLTVT.

This sequence joins TRBV10-3 and TRBJ1-4; the D is unclear. This CDR3 contains 17 residues. The V end was cut by 0 bases, the J end by 6 bases, with 17 bases between. Germline CDR1 reads ENHRY; CDR2 reads SYGVKD. CDR3 sequence (DNA): TGTGCCATCAGTGAGTCGATAATGGGCTATAGGGATGAAAAACTGTTTTTT. Residues: CAISESIMGYRDEKLFF.

The chain employs TRBV14 and TRBJ2-7, with 9 bases matching TRBD1. CDR3 length equals 17 residues. CDR1 and CDR2 (germline): SGHDN, FVKESK. J gave up 3 bases and V 0 bases, and 9 bases lay outside the gene matches. The CDR3 coding sequence is TGTGCCAGCAGCCAAGAGTGGGGGACAGGGATTAACTACGAGCAGTACTTC. Translated: CASSQEWGTGINYEQYF.

The V and J genes are TRBV7-9 and TRBJ2-7; D may be TRBD1 (5 bases). From germline, CDR1 is SEHNR and CDR2 FQNEAQ (reference sequence). The CDR3 is 16 residues long. V was cut by 5 bases and J by 5 bases, with 22 bases left in between. The CDR3 DNA reads as TGTGCCAGCAGCGCATGGTCGGCAGGGAAAGACCACGAGCAGTACTTC. It encodes CASSAWSAGKDHEQYF.

V gene TRBV6-4 combines with J gene TRBJ1-5, with TRBD1 matching 7 bases. The CDR3 length is 13 residues. The V gene end was trimmed by 8 bases and the J gene end by 4 bases; junction bases not matched to a gene: 5. In germline, CDR1 is MRHNA, CDR2 SNTAGT. The CDR3 region is CASRDSKNQPQHF. CDR3 in DNA: TGTGCCAGCCGGGACAGTAAGAATCAGCCCCAGCATTTT.

The J gene is TRBJ1-2, the V gene TRBV5-4, with 9 bases that match TRBD1. The CDR3 extends over 16 amino acids. V was pared by 0 bases and J by 5 bases, with 8 bases of the junction left unmatched. From germline, CDR1 is SGHNT and CDR2 YYREEE (reference sequence). CDR3 protein: CASSLEWGQGFYGYTF. For the CDR3, the DNA is TGTGCCAGCAGCTTGGAGTGGGGACAGGGTTTTTATGGCTACACCTTC.

The chain carries TRBV29-1 and TRBJ2-5, with TRBD1 identical over 7 bases. The V and J ends lost 2 bases and 5 bases, in that order; junction bases with no gene match: 2. The CDR3 extends over 12 amino acids. From germline, CDR1 is SQVTM and CDR2 ANQGSEA. CDR3 in amino acids: CSVEKGAETQYF. CDR3 in DNA: TGCAGCGTTGAAAAGGGGGCTGAGACCCAGTACTTC.

The chain recombines TRBV7-9 with TRBJ2-2; D is unresolved. Germline loops: CDR1 SEHNR, CDR2 FQNEAQ (reference sequence). CDR3 length: 12 amino acids. The germline V and J ends were trimmed by 5 bases and 7 bases, with 8 bases remaining between them. The CDR3 DNA follows: TGTGCCAGCAGCCCCTACTTCGGGGAGCTGTTTTTT. Protein sequence: CASSPYFGELFF.

This clone was counted a few times. The rearrangement links TRBV18 to TRBJ2-5, with unresolved D. The germline V gene has CDR1 KGHSH and CDR2 LQKENI. The CDR3 runs to 13 residues. Trimming removed 2 bases from V and 5 bases from J, with 9 bases in between. Here the CDR3 DNA reads TGTGCCAGCTCACCAAGGATTACGGAGACCCAGTACTTC. Translated: CASSPRITETQYF. Full variable domain (outside the CDR3, taken from reference TRBV18 and TRBJ2-5): NAGVMQNPRHLVRRRGQEARLRCSPMKGHSHVYWYRQLPEEGLKFMVYLQKENIIDESGMPKERFSAEFPKEGPSILRIQQVVRGDSAAYFCASSPRITETQYFGPGTRLLVL.

As regards this clone: Just one base apart from a much larger clone, this may be a read error. This likely comes from a read error, as the CDR3 has no conserved phenylalanine or tryptophan at its end. The V and J genes are TRBV30 and TRBJ1-2; D perhaps matches TRBD1 (6 bases). Trimming took 0 bases from V and 3 from J, leaving 8 bases between them. CDR3 length equals 13 residues. Germline CDR1 and CDR2: GTSNPN and SVGIG (reference sequence). The CDR3 loop is CAWSVGTYYGYTL. In DNA form, the CDR3 reads TGTGCCTGGAGTGTAGGGACATACTATGGCTACACCCTC.

This chain uses TRBV9 with TRBJ1-2; D gene ambiguous. Trimming took off 4 bases at V and 4 bases at J, with 8 bases between the two ends. The CDR3 length is 12 residues. The germline CDR1 and CDR2 sequences are SGDLS and YYNGEE. This CDR3 reads CASSLQAYGYTF. In DNA, the CDR3 is TGTGCCAGCAGCCTTCAAGCCTATGGCTACACCTTC.

CDR3 sequence: CASGTPGGTQYF. The CDR3 nucleotides are TGTGCTAGTGGTACCCCCGGGGGTACGCAGTATTTT. The rearrangement links TRBV12-5 to TRBJ2-3, with TRBD2 as a possible D gene (6 bases). CDR1 and CDR2 from the germline V gene are LGHNT and FRNRAP. This CDR3 is 12 amino acids long. Trimming left V 5 bases short and J 8 bases short, with 11 bases between.

This clone was seen a handful of times. Germline is not matched at one junction end, which may reflect a read error. V and J are TRBV18 and TRBJ2-5; the D call may be TRBD1 or TRBD2 (6 bases each). The CDR3 length is 15 residues. Looked up from germline, CDR1 is KGHSH and CDR2 is LQKENI. CDR3 in amino acids: CASSPLAGGPETQYF. The DNA of the CDR3 is TGTGCCAGCTCTCCACTAGCTGGGGGCCCTGAGACCCAGTACTTC.

The rearrangement links TRBV10-3 to TRBJ1-2; D unclear. The germline gives CDR1 ENHRY, CDR2 SYGVKD. Trimming stripped 7 bases from V and 5 bases from J, with 17 bases between. The CDR3 spans 14 residues. As DNA, the CDR3 is TGTGCCATCACCGAAGCCGGGCCCCTATATGGCTACACCTTC. Protein: CAITEAGPLYGYTF.

The V and J genes are TRBV6-5 and TRBJ1-2; perhaps TRBD1 as D (6 bases). Germline CDR1 is MNHEY and CDR2 is SVGAGI. CDR3 length equals 12 residues. Trimming cost V 6 bases and J 3 bases, with 8 bases left between them. The CDR3 DNA sequence: TGTGCCAGCAGGTCAGGGGACTATGGCTACACCTTC. Translated, it gives CASRSGDYGYTF.

This sequence joins TRBV2 and TRBJ1-6, with D unclear. Trimming took off 1 base at V and 0 bases at J, with 10 bases between the two ends. CDR1 and CDR2 from the germline V gene are SNHLY and FYNNEI. The CDR3 length is 17 residues. The DNA of the CDR3 is TGTGCCAGCAGTGAAGGGGTCTTGAGCTCCTATAATTCACCCCTCCACTTT. Protein product: CASSEGVLSSYNSPLHF. Combining the CDR3 with reference TRBV2 and TRBJ1-6 gives the whole variable domain EPEVTQTPSHQVTQMGQEVILRCVPISNHLYFYWYRQILGQKVEFLVSFYNNEISEKSEIFDDQFSVERPDGSNFTLKIRSTKLEDSAMYFCASSEGVLSSYNSPLHFGNGTRLTVT.